This T cell receptor (beta chain) was observed in a study of blood T cells in healthy people across ages (dated by TCRdb to 2014 to 2015). Turning to the overall study: In model experiments, template switching captured about one uniquely barcoded TCR beta cDNA molecule for every two T cells. Two additional independent replicas of 1 million unique cDNA reads from the same blood draw were analyzed for two donors (one aged 18 to 30 and one aged 80 or older). To avoid experimental bias, donors of different ages were spread randomly across the sequencing lanes. Age-related changes in TCR beta repertoire diversity were measured in the study by deep sequencing normalized with unique cDNA molecular identifiers. The donors were split into four age groups: young (average around 15 years), middle-aged (roughly 39), aged (more than 60) and long-lived (about 74).

This clonotype was seen more than once but under ten times. No antigen is known for it. Per-base quality was not reported, and no clone a single base away is much larger than it. Points the paper makes about the study in general: Donor CMV infection status was unknown, potentially confounding age-related changes in expanded clonotypes. Compared with the aged group, the long-lived group had more naive CD4+ T cells, fewer expanded clones and increased TCR diversity, suggesting age selection. Bulk unsorted PBMC profiling prevented conclusive comparison of naive and antigen-experienced compartments. There was a strong correlation between observed TCR beta diversity and the percentage of naive T cells measured by flow cytometry. Observed TCR beta diversity per million T cells fell roughly linearly with age, and a significant reduction was already apparent by age around 39. Estimates of total diversity from one million sequenced T cells were regarded as lower bounds and underestimates.

Systemically healthy Caucasian individuals from Russia, 39 in total and aged roughly 6 to 100 years, were included as donors. Around 10 milliliters of peripheral blood were drawn from each donor into EDTA-treated Vacutainer tubes. Ficoll-Paque density-gradient centrifugation was used to isolate PBMCs, with at least 6.5 million per sample. Total RNA, at least 6 micrograms per sample, was extracted from PBMCs with Trizol reagent. Naive CD45RAhigh/CD27high T cell percentages were measured by flow cytometry on a PBMC aliquot from every donor. Taken from cysteine to phenylalanine, the CDR3 has 13 residues. This entry keeps only the CDR3 DNA: 39 bases, framed from base 1. CDR1 is given as GTSNPN and CDR2 as SVGIG, both from the germline V gene (reference sequence). V trim: 4 bases; J trim: 4 bases; unmatched bases: 6. The library was generated by 5' RACE. Data came from an Illumina HiSeq 2500. A second PCR of about 6 to 12 cycles was run with a J-beta primer mix and a sample-barcoded 5' primer. A unique molecular identifier was introduced onto each TCR beta cDNA molecule by a template-switch 5' adaptor carrying 12 random nucleotides. Each sample yielded at least 3 million CDR3-containing paired-end reads. The Mint cDNA synthesis kit, primed by a TRBC-specific oligonucleotide, was used to synthesize first-strand cDNA from all RNA. After uracil-DNA glycosylase treatment, a first 18-cycle PCR used universal primers M1SS and BC2_uni_R on all cDNA. As for the original processing: For normalization, 1 million high-quality reads, each with a distinct molecular identifier, were randomly selected from each sample. Reads sharing molecular identifiers were discarded rather than binned into consensus sequences. MiTCR, run with a Q25 quality threshold and the strictest error-elimination algorithm, handled CDR3 identification, clonotype clustering and error correction. A nonparametric unseen species model using Euler transformation provided a lower-bound estimate of total TCR beta diversity. TCRdb cleaned the public reads at Q25 with fastp, built clones with MiXCR and kept in-frame beta chains. One record per CDR3 amino acid sequence lists the most common genes and DNA. These V and J calls derive from TCRdb rather than the authors' analysis. Recorded for this sample are around 870,000 distinct CDR3 sequences; 29% of them occurred a single time. The ten top clones hold around a sixth of the sample.

The receptor comes from a woman older than 75 in good health. Material for sequencing was blood. In this chain, TRBV30 is recombined with TRBJ1-2; 7 of the junction bases match TRBD1. The CDR3 corresponds to CAWNKGQFYGYTF. Here is the DNA: TGTGCCTGGAATAAGGGACAGTTCTATGGCTACACCTTC.